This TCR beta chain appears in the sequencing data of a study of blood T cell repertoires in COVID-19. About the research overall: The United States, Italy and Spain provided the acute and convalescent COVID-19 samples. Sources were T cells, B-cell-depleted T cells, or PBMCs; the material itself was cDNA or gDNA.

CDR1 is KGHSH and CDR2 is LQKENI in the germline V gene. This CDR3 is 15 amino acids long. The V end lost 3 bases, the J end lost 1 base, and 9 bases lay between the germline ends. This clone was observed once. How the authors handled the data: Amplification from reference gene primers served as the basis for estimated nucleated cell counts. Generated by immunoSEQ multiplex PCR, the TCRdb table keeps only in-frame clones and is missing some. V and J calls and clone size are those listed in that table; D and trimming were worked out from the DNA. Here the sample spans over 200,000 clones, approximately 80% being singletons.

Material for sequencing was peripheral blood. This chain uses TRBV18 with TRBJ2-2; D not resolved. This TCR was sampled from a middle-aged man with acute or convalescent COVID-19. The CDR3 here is CASSPSPMNTGELFF. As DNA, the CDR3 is TGTGCCAGCTCACCCTCCCCTATGAACACCGGGGAGCTGTTTTTT.